This T cell receptor beta chain is from a study of blood T cell repertoires in COVID-19. The study drew participants aged about 18 to 89 years from 20 to 30 US areas. Categorization into cohorts depended on clinical history that participants reported. Recovery among Cohort 3 donors was established by two negative PCRs, clearance, or symptom resolution. In the study's own analysis: Reference gene primer amplification gave nucleated cell count estimates. Generated by immunoSEQ multiplex PCR, the TCRdb table keeps only in-frame clones and is missing some. V and J calls plus clone size are reproduced from that table; the DNA served to infer D and trimming. Counted here are roughly 360,000 clones, roughly 80% occurring once; the ten biggest clones make up 5% to 6%. V was cut by 10 bases and J by 3 bases, with 13 bases left in between. CDR3 size: 12 residues. The germline V gene has CDR1 SNHLY and CDR2 FYNNEI.

This clone was detected ten times or more. The sequence was obtained from a woman aged 50 to 60 who had recovered from COVID-19. The genes are TRBV2 and TRBJ2-7; D might be TRBD1 (5 bases). The sequenced sample was PBMCs or T cells enriched from blood (not recorded which). Here the CDR3 reads CAILDSFYEQYF. CDR3 DNA: TGTGCCATACTTGACAGTTTCTACGAGCAGTACTTC. Looking up the rest from reference TRBV2 and TRBJ2-7 gives the full variable domain: EPEVTQTPSHQVTQMGQEVILRCVPISNHLYFYWYRQILGQKVEFLVSFYNNEISEKSEIFDDQFSVERPDGSNFTLKIRSTKLEDSAMYFCAILDSFYEQYFGPGTRLTVT.